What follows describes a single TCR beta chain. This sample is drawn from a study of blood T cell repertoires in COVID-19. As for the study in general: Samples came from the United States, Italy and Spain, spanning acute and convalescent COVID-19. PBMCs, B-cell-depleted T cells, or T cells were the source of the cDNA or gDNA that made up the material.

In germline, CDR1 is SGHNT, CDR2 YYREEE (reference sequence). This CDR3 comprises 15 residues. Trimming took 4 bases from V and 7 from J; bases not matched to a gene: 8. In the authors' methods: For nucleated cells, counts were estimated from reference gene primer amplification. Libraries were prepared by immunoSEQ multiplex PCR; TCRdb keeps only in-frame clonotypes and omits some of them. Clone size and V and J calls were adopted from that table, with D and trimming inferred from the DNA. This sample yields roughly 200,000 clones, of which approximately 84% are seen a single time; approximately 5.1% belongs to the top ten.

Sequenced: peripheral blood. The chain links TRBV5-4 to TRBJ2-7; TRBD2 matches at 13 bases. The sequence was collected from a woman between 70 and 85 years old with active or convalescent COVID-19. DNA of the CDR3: TGTGCCAGCAGCGATGGACTAGCGGGAGCTGGGGAGCAGTACTTC. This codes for CASSDGLAGAGEQYF.